This TCR beta chain was captured in a study of T cells in Graves' hyperthyroidism and ophthalmopathy (dated 2019 in TCRdb). Notes on the research overall: A discovery cohort of about a hundred patients, 43 with Graves' ophthalmopathy and more than 55 with stable Graves' hyperthyroidism, was used to find distinguishing TCR V-J signatures. The paper describes TCR Vbeta CDR3 sequencing of fewer than 150 peripheral blood samples, made up of 43 ophthalmopathy patients, approximately 76 hyperthyroidism patients and 17 progressor patients. Following sampling, methimazole starting at 30 mg daily was given to hyperthyroidism patients, and high-dose intravenous methylprednisolone was given to ophthalmopathy patients. An independent validation cohort of around 19 hyperthyroidism patients and some 15 patients who later progressed to ophthalmopathy tested prospective prediction of ophthalmopathy. In addition, the study compared T-cell repertoires in thyroid tissue and in blood from a handful of Graves' hyperthyroidism patients. The approximately 90 discovery patients were randomly split 7:3 into training and test sets. The paper as a whole reports these results and caveats: In validation, the model predicted progression to ophthalmopathy with approximately 69% sensitivity and about 72% specificity, a median of 6.5 months before onset. No statistical method was used to fix the sample size in advance, and group allocation was not hidden from the investigators. A model built on a 13 V-J signature distinguished ophthalmopathy from stable hyperthyroidism, reaching approximately 89% sensitivity and about 81% specificity in cross-validation and 80%/75% in testing. Blood samples also contained most of the expanded thyroid clonotypes (frequency above 0.001), which suggests that blood repertoires may reflect thyroid immune responses.

The CDR3 spans 12 residues, counting both ends. The entry retains the CDR3 DNA only, 36 bases that are in frame from base 1. V gives up 3 bases and J gives up 3 bases, and the segment between their germline ends measures 2 bases. Stable Graves' hyperthyroidism was defined as the absence of progression to ophthalmopathy over 18 months of follow-up. Hyperthyroidism patients were newly diagnosed, had a disease duration of under 2 months, and were aged 18 to 65 years. Exclusion was applied to patients with uncontrolled infections, other autoimmune diseases, pregnancy or lactation. Diagnoses were based on clinical symptoms, serum thyroxine and TRAb, thyroid ultrasound and orbital computed tomography. Trizol reagent was used to extract total RNA, and RNA quality was then checked on an Agilent 2100 Bioanalyzer. About this clonotype itself: The antigen it binds to is not known. As the CDR3 is not closed by the conserved phenylalanine or tryptophan, this likely results from a read error.

The TCR beta CDR3 regions were amplified from the RNA transcripts. For the first round of RT-PCR on the TCR CDR3, the HTBI primer set was used together with the Qiagen OneStep RT-PCR kit. Libraries were constructed in a second round of multiplex PCR, after which size selection and purification were performed. Libraries were sequenced paired-end with 100 bp reads on an Illumina HiSeq2000. Concerning the study's data processing: SOAPnuke was used to process the raw data, throwing out any read that contained adapters or uncalled bases, had a mean Phred below 15, or lacked an exact constant-primer or identifier match. COPE v1.2.5 was used to merge high-quality paired reads, and clonotypes were defined as unique nucleotide sequences. MiTCR v1.1 was used to align clonotypes to the IMGT TRBV, TRBD and TRBJ reference segments. The analysis included only V-J combinations with a frequency above 0.0001, which together covered roughly 99% of the repertoires. The TCS score was defined as F50 (clonal expansion) divided by E x V (chaos), with BLOSUM62-based TCRdist calculated between CDR3 peptides within each V-J. Welch's t-statistics and random forest reduced fewer than 550 V-J features to roughly 13, which were used in a naive Bayes classifier (R e1071). TCRdb applied fastp at Q25 and MiXCR to the public reads, then kept only in-frame beta chains. Under each unique CDR3 protein, matching rows form one entry showing the most common genes and DNA. Here the V and J calls rest on TCRdb's processing, not on the authors' analysis. The sample records hundreds of thousands of distinct CDR3 sequences, 46% of which are singletons. The ten largest make up approximately 8.2% of the sample.

This chain joins TRBV12-3 or TRBV12-4 to TRBJ1-4, with no confident D gene call. This clonotype originated in a woman in her late teens or twenties with Graves' hyperthyroidism. Donor details come from another sample of the same person, matched by shared clones. Material for sequencing was peripheral blood or thyroid tissue (not recorded which). At the DNA level, the sequence is TGTGCCAGCAGTTTTCCTAATGAAAAACTGTTTCTT. This translates into CASSFPNEKLFL.